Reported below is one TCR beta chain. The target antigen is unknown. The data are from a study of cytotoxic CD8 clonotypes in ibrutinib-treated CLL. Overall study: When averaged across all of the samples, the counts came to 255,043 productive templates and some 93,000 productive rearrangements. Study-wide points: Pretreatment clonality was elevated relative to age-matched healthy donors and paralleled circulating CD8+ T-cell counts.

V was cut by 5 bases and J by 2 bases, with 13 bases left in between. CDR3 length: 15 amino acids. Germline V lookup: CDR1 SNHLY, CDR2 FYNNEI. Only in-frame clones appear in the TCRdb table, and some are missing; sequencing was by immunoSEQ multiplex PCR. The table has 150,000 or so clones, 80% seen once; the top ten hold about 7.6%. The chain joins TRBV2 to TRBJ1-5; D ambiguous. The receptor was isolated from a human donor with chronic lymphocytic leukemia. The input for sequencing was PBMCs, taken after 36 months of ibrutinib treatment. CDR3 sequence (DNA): TGTGCCAGCAGTCCGGACCTAGTGCGCAATCAGCCCCAGCATTTT. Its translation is CASSPDLVRNQPQHF.